What follows are 4 T cell receptor beta chains derived from one specimen sequenced in a study of CD8 T cell repertoires and HIV-1 epitope variants. The assay was immunoSEQ multiplex PCR, and TCRdb's table has in-frame clones only and misses some. The sample consists of about 2,900 clones, 73% of them appearing once. Their cognate antigens are unknown. Sequences were obtained from cultured CD8+ T cells derived from PBMCs. These receptors came from a male donor with HIV.

The rearrangement uses TRBV7-6 and TRBJ1-2; weak D call: TRBD1 (6 bases). This CDR3 spans 13 amino acids. V lost 5 bases and J lost 4, with 11 bases in between. From germline, CDR1 is SGHVS and CDR2 FNYEAQ. CDR3 sequence reads: CASSPRGPYGYTF. In DNA form, the CDR3 reads TGTGCCAGCAGCCCCCGGGGGCCCTATGGCTACACCTTC.

By share of the sample, this clone is large. J is TRBJ2-7 and V is TRBV5-1; D unresolved. This CDR3 region has 14 residues. Germline-derived CDR1 and CDR2 are SGHRS and YFSETQ. Between the trimmed V and J ends, which lost 4 bases and 3 bases, there was a span of 14 bases. The DNA of the CDR3 is TGCGCCAGCAGCCCTGAGTTGGATTACTACGAGCAGTACTTC. Amino acids: CASSPELDYYEQYF.

The J gene is TRBJ2-2, the V gene TRBV6-1, with a tentative D call TRBD1 (5 bases). V lost 8 bases to trimming and J lost 6 bases, with 16 bases between them. Germline-derived CDR1 and CDR2 are MNHNS and SASEGT. The CDR3 is 14 residues long. The CDR3 protein is CASFSGALSGELFF. The CDR3 coding sequence is TGTGCCAGCTTTAGTGGGGCTCTCTCCGGGGAGCTGTTTTTT.

The V and J genes are TRBV5-6 and TRBJ2-7; the match to TRBD1 covers 8 bases. After removal of 2 bases from V and 3 bases from J, the junction contained 1 base not matched to a gene. There are 13 residues in the CDR3. Germline V gene data show CDR1 as SGHDT and CDR2 as YYEEEE. As DNA, the CDR3 is TGTGCCAGCAGCTTACAGGGGGACTACGAGCAGTACTTC. Amino acid sequence: CASSLQGDYEQYF.